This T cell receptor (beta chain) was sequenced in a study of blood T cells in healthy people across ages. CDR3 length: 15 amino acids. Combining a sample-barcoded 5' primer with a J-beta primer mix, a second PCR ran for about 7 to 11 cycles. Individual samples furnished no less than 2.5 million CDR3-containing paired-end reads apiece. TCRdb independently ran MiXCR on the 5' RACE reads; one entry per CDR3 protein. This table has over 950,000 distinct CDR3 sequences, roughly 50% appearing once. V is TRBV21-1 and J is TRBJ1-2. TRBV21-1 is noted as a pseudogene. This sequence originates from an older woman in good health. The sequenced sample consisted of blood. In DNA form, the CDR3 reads TGTGCCAGCAGCAAAGTCGAGAAGAAAAGGGAGGGCTACACCTTC. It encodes CASSKVEKKREGYTF.